One T cell receptor beta chain is described in this entry. Its antigen remains unknown. The source of the sample is a study of T cells in Graves' hyperthyroidism and ophthalmopathy. Regarding the study as a whole: Ophthalmopathy was told apart from stable hyperthyroidism by a 13 V-J model.

TCR beta CDR3 regions were amplified from RNA transcripts. TCR CDR3 underwent first-round RT-PCR with the HTBI primer set. One entry per CDR3 protein, called by TCRdb with MiXCR from the multiplex PCR reads. Of more than 500,000 distinct CDR3 sequences listed, 14% are singletons. Cells are PBMCs isolated from approximately 9.2 ml of fresh blood. The germline CDR1 and CDR2 sequences are SGDLS and YYNGEE. The CDR3 covers 14 residues. V was trimmed by 0 bases and J by 1 base, leaving 6 bases between them. The chain joins TRBV9 to TRBJ2-3; no definite D call. Sequenced: blood. The TCR comes from a woman aged 40-49 years with Graves' hyperthyroidism. CDR3 coding DNA: TGTGCCAGCAGCGTAGCGGACGGCACAGATACGCAGTATTTT. Protein: CASSVADGTDTQYF.